This TCR beta chain was obtained from a study of T-cell reconstitution after alpha-beta-depleted transplantation in children. This clonotype was counted only a few times. This CDR3 has 15 amino acids. The ends lost 4 bases at V and 2 bases at J; junction bases unmatched: 6. Germline V gene lookup returns CDR1 SGHRS and CDR2 YFSETQ. The library targeted TCRbeta and was prepared with unique molecular identifiers. MiXCR was run by TCRdb on the PCR reads, yielding one entry per CDR3 protein. The table lists 500,000 or so distinct CDR3 sequences, roughly an eighth of them singletons, with 13% to 15% in the top ten.

The material sequenced was PBMCs, mostly from graft donor cells, taken 180 days after TCRalphabeta/CD19-depleted stem cell transplant. The chain is built from TRBV5-1 and TRBJ2-7; TRBD1 matches at 10 bases. The sequence was obtained from a female patient aged 2-9 years who had a stem cell transplant for aplastic anemia, so the T cells may come from the graft donor. CDR3 sequence (DNA): TGCGCCAGCAGCAACCGGGACAGGGGACCCTACGAGCAGTACTTC. Its translation: CASSNRDRGPYEQYF.